This T cell receptor (beta chain) was captured by sequencing in a study of T cell responses to AZD1222 COVID-19 vaccine. Libraries were prepared by immunoSEQ multiplex PCR; TCRdb keeps only in-frame clonotypes and omits some of them. The repertoire holds 99,000 or so clones, with approximately 90% as singletons. This CDR3 region has 13 residues. Germline V CDR1 and CDR2: SGHTA, FQGNSA. V lost 3 bases and J 2 bases, leaving 7 bases between the germline ends. Comment on this clone: Antigen: not known.

Findings of the study overall: Spike-specific TCR breadth and depth both grew after two AZD1222 doses.

This receptor was obtained from an adult in good health. The chain joins TRBV7-2 to TRBJ2-5; D unresolved. The specimen was peripheral blood, collected on day 0 of AZD1222 vaccination. The CDR3 is CASSLTYQETQYF. DNA of the CDR3: TGTGCCAGCAGCTTGACATATCAAGAGACCCAGTACTTC.